What follows are 32 T cell receptor beta chains derived from one specimen sequenced in a study of T cell changes during pregnancy in multiple sclerosis. Clones were read by immunoSEQ multiplex PCR, and TCRdb kept only the in-frame ones, dropping some. The sample has just under 65,000 clones, approximately 95% seen once. The sequencing here drew on CD8+ T cells from peripheral blood mononuclear cells, taken in the second trimester of pregnancy. The receptors stem from a female donor with multiple sclerosis, enrolled in a pregnancy study.

The rearrangement joins TRBV6-5 to TRBJ2-1, with TRBD2 matching 10 bases. Germline lookup yields CDR1 MNHEY and CDR2 SVGAGI. The junction had 2 bases not matched to a gene; V was cut back by 4 bases and J by 2 bases. The CDR3 covers 15 residues. DNA of the CDR3: TGTGCCAGCAGTTCAACTAGCGGGACCTACAATGAGCAGTTCTTC. Its protein product is CASSSTSGTYNEQFF.

J is TRBJ2-7 and V is TRBV4-3; 7 bases are shared with TRBD1. The CDR3 runs 15 residues. From germline, CDR1 is LGHNA and CDR2 YSLEER. V trimming: 1 base; J trimming: 7 bases; junction bases outside the gene matches: 10. The CDR3: CASSQGRDSITEQYF. The CDR3 DNA reads as TGCGCCAGCAGCCAAGGCCGGGACAGCATAACAGAGCAGTACTTC.

This sequence joins TRBV5-1 and TRBJ1-2; no clear D. Germline loops: CDR1 SGHRS, CDR2 YFSETQ. The CDR3 has 13 residues. V lost 5 bases and J lost 5, with 13 bases in between. CDR3 region: CASRGPEAYGYTF. The CDR3 DNA reads TGCGCCAGCAGGGGCCCGGAGGCTTATGGCTACACCTTC.

The chain combines TRBV4-3 with TRBJ1-1; perhaps TRBD1 as D (5 bases). The CDR3 has 15 amino acids. V gave up 3 bases and J gave up 1 base, with 12 bases separating them. Germline V lookup: CDR1 LGHNA, CDR2 YSLEER. The chain's CDR3 is CASSQEIGGNTEAFF. Here the CDR3 DNA reads TGCGCCAGCAGCCAGGAAATCGGGGGGAACACTGAAGCTTTCTTT.

The chain employs TRBV5-4 and TRBJ1-2; D gene uncertain. Trimming removed 1 base at V and 6 bases at J, with 4 bases between. This CDR3 spans 11 amino acids. Germline V gene sequence: CDR1 SGHNT, CDR2 YYREEE (reference sequence). The CDR3 protein is CASSLTDGYTF. As DNA, the CDR3 is TGTGCCAGCAGCTTGACAGATGGCTACACCTTC.

V is TRBV27 and J is TRBJ2-5; D is perhaps TRBD2 (5 bases). The V end lost 3 bases, the J end lost 3 bases, and 8 bases lay between the germline ends. The CDR3 runs to 13 residues. The V gene's germline CDR1 is MNHEY and CDR2 SMNVEV (reference sequence). CDR3 bases: TGTGCCAGCAGTTTCCTCGGGGAAGAGACCCAGTACTTC. This codes for CASSFLGEETQYF.

The chain joins TRBV9 to TRBJ2-2; TRBD2 agrees at 9 bases. The V gene's germline CDR1 is SGDLS and CDR2 YYNGEE. The CDR3 is 19 residues long. V lost 0 bases and J lost 1; bases outside the gene matches: 10. CDR3 coding DNA: TGTGCCAGCAGCGTAGCCCCGAAAGGACTAGCGAGGAACACCGGGGAGCTGTTTTTT. Its protein product is CASSVAPKGLARNTGELFF.

The sample holds a few counts of this clone. The V and J genes are TRBV29-1 and TRBJ2-2, with 8 positions matching TRBD1. From germline, CDR1 is SQVTM and CDR2 ANQGSEA. The CDR3 loop spans 14 amino acids. J lost 1 base, V lost 6 bases, and 4 bases had no gene match. CDR3 nucleotides: TGCAGCGTGGACAGGGATGGGAACACCGGGGAGCTGTTTTTT. Protein: CSVDRDGNTGELFF.

J is TRBJ1-4 and V is TRBV5-1; 11 nucleotides line up with TRBD1. The CDR3 spans 14 residues. Trimming at V came to 2 bases and at J to 13 bases, leaving 7 bases not matched to a gene. From germline, CDR1 is SGHRS and CDR2 YFSETQ. CDR3: CASSLRTGGRVLFF. Written as DNA, the CDR3 is TGCGCCAGCAGCTTAAGGACAGGGGGCCGGGTACTGTTTTTT.

The V call is TRBV19, the J call TRBJ1-1; D is uncertain. Between the trimmed V and J ends, which lost 6 bases and 2 bases, there was a span of 13 bases. This CDR3 is built from 14 residues. The germline V gene encodes CDR1 LNHDA and CDR2 SQIVND (reference sequence). As DNA, the CDR3 is TGTGCCAGTAGGTTCGGAGGAACTAACACTGAAGCTTTCTTT. It yields the protein CASRFGGTNTEAFF.

The chain combines TRBV27 with TRBJ2-2; the match to TRBD1 covers 7 bases. The CDR3 spans 15 residues. Trimming cost V 6 bases and J 1 base; bases outside gene matches: 5. In germline, CDR1 is MNHEY, CDR2 SMNVEV (reference sequence). Here the CDR3 reads CASSSGTVNTGELFF. In nucleotides, the CDR3 is TGTGCCAGCAGCAGTGGGACAGTGAACACCGGGGAGCTGTTTTTT.

The rearrangement links TRBV27 to TRBJ2-5; 12 bases match TRBD2. CDR3 length: 15 amino acids. The V and J ends lost 5 bases and 7 bases, in that order; junction bases with no gene match: 8. In germline, CDR1 is MNHEY, CDR2 SMNVEV (reference sequence). DNA for the CDR3: TGTGCCAGCAGTGACCGGACTAGCGGGATGGGGACCCAGTACTTC. It specifies CASSDRTSGMGTQYF.

This chain connects TRBV19 to TRBJ2-7; the match to TRBD1 covers 7 bases. The CDR3 loop spans 12 amino acids. Germline V gene lookup returns CDR1 LNHDA and CDR2 SQIVND (reference sequence). V lost 5 bases, J lost 4 bases, and 2 bases stayed unmatched. The DNA for the CDR3 is TGTGCCAGTAGTGCACAGGGGTACGAGCAGTACTTC. Encoded protein: CASSAQGYEQYF.

This chain joins TRBV7-9 and TRBJ1-2; 8 nucleotides line up with TRBD1. V shed 5 bases, J shed 8 bases, and the junction held 7 bases outside the gene matches. Germline loops: CDR1 SEHNR, CDR2 FQNEAQ (reference sequence). The CDR3 totals 13 residues. CDR3 bases: TGTGCCAGCAGCCTACAGACAGGGGAGGGCTACACCTTC. This sequence encodes CASSLQTGEGYTF.

The chain couples TRBV7-6 to TRBJ2-5; D is uncertain. The germline V and J ends were trimmed by 5 bases and 0 bases, with 10 bases remaining between them. The germline CDR1 and CDR2 sequences are SGHVS and FNYEAQ. This CDR3 comprises 14 residues. The CDR3 DNA reads as TGTGCCAGCAGCCCCCCCCAGTACCAAGAGACCCAGTACTTC. Translated: CASSPPQYQETQYF.

Here the CDR3 DNA reads TGTGCCAGCACCCAGGGGGGACCTTCCAATGAGCAGTTCTTC. It is translated as CASTQGGPSNEQFF. V and J are TRBV27 and TRBJ2-1; possible D gene TRBD1, 7 bases. The CDR3 runs 14 residues. Trimming cost V 7 bases and J 6 bases, with 16 bases left between them. Per the germline V gene, CDR1 is MNHEY and CDR2 is SMNVEV (reference sequence).

The rearrangement uses TRBV30 and TRBJ2-3; D is perhaps TRBD2 (5 bases). This CDR3 has 14 amino acids. CDR1 GTSNPN and CDR2 SVGIG come from the germline V gene (reference sequence). Trimming stripped 3 bases from V and 2 bases from J, with 12 bases between. The CDR3 sequence: CAWRRGSFTDTQYF. The CDR3 nucleotides are TGTGCCTGGAGGCGAGGGAGCTTCACAGATACGCAGTATTTT.

This chain uses TRBV29-1 with TRBJ2-7; 12 nucleotides match TRBD2. This CDR3 contains 16 residues. With V trimmed by 2 bases and J by 2 bases, 7 bases remained unmatched. Germline V CDR1 and CDR2: SQVTM, ANQGSEA. CDR3 DNA: TGCAGCGTTGAATTGGCTAGCGGGAGGGCCCCCTACGAGCAGTACTTC. It specifies CSVELASGRAPYEQYF.

The J gene is TRBJ1-3, the V gene TRBV28, with 8 bases matching TRBD1. Germline V CDR1 and CDR2: MDHEN, SYDVKM. The CDR3 totals 16 residues. The V gene end was trimmed by 3 bases and the J gene end by 2 bases; junction bases not matched to a gene: 6. The chain's CDR3 is CASSFSGGHTGNTIYF. The CDR3 DNA reads TGTGCCAGCAGTTTTTCAGGGGGCCATACTGGAAACACCATATATTTT. The entire variable domain, with the rest obtained from reference TRBV28 and TRBJ1-3, is as follows: DVKVTQSSRYLVKRTGEKVFLECVQDMDHENMFWYRQDPGLGLRLIYFSYDVKMKEKGDIPEGYSVSREKKERFSLILESASTNQTSMYLCASSFSGGHTGNTIYFGEGSWLTVV.

The V and J genes are TRBV18 and TRBJ1-4, with no clear D. Trimming shortened V by 2 bases and J by 11 bases, and 15 bases separated the two germline ends. The CDR3 extends over 14 amino acids. Germline V CDR1 and CDR2: KGHSH, LQKENI. The CDR3 loop is CASSPGGSLEKLFF. The CDR3 DNA is TGTGCCAGCTCACCAGGAGGGTCCTTGGAGAAACTGTTTTTT.

The rearrangement uses TRBV6-6 and TRBJ2-5; 8 nucleotides line up with TRBD1. Trimming took 5 bases from V and 4 from J; bases not matched to a gene: 6. The length of the CDR3 is 14 residues. CDR1 and CDR2 from the germline V gene are MNHNY and SVGAGI (reference sequence). Here the CDR3 DNA reads TGTGCCAGCAGTCTGGGGACAGGATTAGAGACCCAGTACTTC. The encoded protein is CASSLGTGLETQYF.

J is TRBJ2-3 and V is TRBV5-6, with 8 bases matching TRBD1. V shed 1 base, J shed 6 bases, and the junction held 4 bases outside the gene matches. The CDR3 is 14 residues long. CDR1 and CDR2 (germline): SGHDT, YYEEEE. The CDR3 DNA reads TGTGCCAGCAGCTTGAAACAGGGGGAGGATACGCAGTATTTT. It translates to CASSLKQGEDTQYF.

V gene TRBV2 combines with J gene TRBJ2-4, with 7 bases aligning to TRBD1. CDR1 is SNHLY and CDR2 is FYNNEI in the germline V gene. This CDR3 is built from 16 residues. The V gene end was trimmed by 3 bases and the J gene end by 7 bases; junction bases not matched to a gene: 12. CDR3 in DNA: TGTGCCAGCAGTGACGGGGTAGGGGGACAGCGTAACATTCAGTACTTC. As protein: CASSDGVGGQRNIQYF.

The chain carries TRBV5-1 and TRBJ1-4, with D perhaps matching TRBD1 (6 bases). Germline V gives CDR1 SGHRS, CDR2 YFSETQ. V shed 1 base and J shed 7 bases, with 14 bases lying between them. The CDR3 contains 15 residues. This chain's CDR3 is CASSLHAGGGEKLFF. CDR3 sequence (DNA): TGCGCCAGCAGCTTGCACGCGGGGGGCGGTGAAAAACTGTTTTTT.

This chain connects TRBV7-6 to TRBJ2-3; TRBD1 aligns across 7 bases. The CDR3 sequence is 15 residues long. Trimming cost V 5 bases and J 0 bases; bases outside gene matches: 5. Germline CDR1 SGHVS, CDR2 FNYEAQ. The DNA of the CDR3 is TGTGCCAGCAGCCGCGGACAGGCTAGCACAGATACGCAGTATTTT. Protein product: CASSRGQASTDTQYF.

The chain uses TRBV2 and TRBJ2-1; TRBD2 matches 7 bases. V lost 3 bases to trimming and J lost 9 bases; unmatched junction nucleotides: 5. CDR3 length equals 13 residues. Per the germline V gene, CDR1 is SNHLY and CDR2 is FYNNEI. The CDR3 DNA reads TGTGCCAGCAGTGACGGACTAGAGTTTGAGCAGTTCTTC. The encoded protein is CASSDGLEFEQFF.

The rearrangement joins TRBV7-9 to TRBJ2-7; D is undetermined. The length of the CDR3 is 13 residues. Trimming pared 3 bases from V and 1 base from J, leaving 7 bases between. Germline V gene data show CDR1 as SEHNR and CDR2 as FQNEAQ (reference sequence). The CDR3 coding sequence is TGTGCCAGCAGCTTTAGTGAATCCTACGAGCAGTACTTC. This sequence encodes CASSFSESYEQYF.

The chain joins TRBV12-5 to TRBJ1-1; no firm D call. Germline assignment: CDR1 LGHNT and CDR2 FRNRAP. Between the trimmed V and J ends, which lost 0 bases and 4 bases, there was a span of 3 bases. The CDR3 sequence is 12 residues long. DNA of the CDR3: TGTGCTAGTGGTTTGGTGGCCACTGAAGCTTTCTTT. It is translated as CASGLVATEAFF.

This chain joins TRBV28 and TRBJ2-7; 7 nucleotides agree with TRBD1. V shed 6 bases, J shed 2 bases, and the junction held 4 bases outside the gene matches. The CDR3 is 13 amino acids. From germline, CDR1 is MDHEN and CDR2 SYDVKM. CDR3 nucleotides: TGTGCCAGCAGGCTGACAGGGACCTACGAGCAGTACTTC. Protein product: CASRLTGTYEQYF.

This clone was counted once. V is TRBV18 and J is TRBJ1-1, with D uncertain. The CDR3 runs 14 residues. The V end was cut by 3 bases, the J end by 0 bases, with 8 bases between. CDR1 is KGHSH and CDR2 is LQKENI in the germline V gene. The CDR3 DNA sequence: TGTGCCAGCTCACCGGGAGCGGTGAACACTGAAGCTTTCTTT. Encoded protein: CASSPGAVNTEAFF.

The V gene is TRBV5-5, the J gene TRBJ1-1; D is uncertain. Looked up from germline, CDR1 is SGHKS and CDR2 is YYEKEE (reference sequence). The CDR3 is made up of 14 amino acids. Between the trimmed V and J ends, which lost 2 bases and 5 bases, there was a span of 13 bases. CDR3 region: CASSFRGSGTEAFF. The CDR3 DNA sequence: TGTGCCAGCAGCTTTCGAGGTTCGGGAACTGAAGCTTTCTTT.

This chain links TRBV18 with TRBJ2-1; 9 nucleotides line up with TRBD2. The germline V gene encodes CDR1 KGHSH and CDR2 LQKENI. The CDR3 totals 13 residues. The V gene end was trimmed by 6 bases and the J gene end by 10 bases; junction bases not matched to a gene: 7. The chain's CDR3 is CASSRPSGREQFF. CDR3 bases: TGTGCCAGCTCCCGCCCCAGCGGGAGGGAGCAGTTCTTC.